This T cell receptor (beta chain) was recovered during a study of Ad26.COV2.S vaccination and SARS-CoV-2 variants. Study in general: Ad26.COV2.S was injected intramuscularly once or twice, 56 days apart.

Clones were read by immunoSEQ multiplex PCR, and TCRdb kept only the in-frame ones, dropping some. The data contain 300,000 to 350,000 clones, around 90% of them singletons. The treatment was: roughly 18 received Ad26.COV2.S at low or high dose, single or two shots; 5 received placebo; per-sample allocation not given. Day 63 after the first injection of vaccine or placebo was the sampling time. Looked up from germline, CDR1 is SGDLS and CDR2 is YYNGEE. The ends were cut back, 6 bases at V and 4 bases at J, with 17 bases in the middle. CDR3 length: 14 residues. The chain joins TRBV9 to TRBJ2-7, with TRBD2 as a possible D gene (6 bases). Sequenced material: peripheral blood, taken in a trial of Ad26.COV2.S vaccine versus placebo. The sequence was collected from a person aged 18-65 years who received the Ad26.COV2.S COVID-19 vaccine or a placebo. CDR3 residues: CASINRAGRYEQYF. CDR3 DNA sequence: TGTGCCAGCATCAATCGGGCAGGGAGGTACGAGCAGTACTTC.